This T cell receptor beta chain was observed in a study of shared clonotypes between healthy human individuals. This CDR3 comprises 14 residues. Germline V gives CDR1 LGHNA, CDR2 YSLEER. Trimming stripped 0 bases from V and 8 bases from J, with 11 bases between. Whole-study results and caveats: Rarefaction showed sorted-subset sequencing was incomplete despite large depth. A few donors held about 5% of naive CD4 clonotypes in common.

CD45RO negativity and positive selection for CCR7 defined naive CD8 cells, a population that excluded terminally differentiated effector memory CD45RA+ cells. Clones were sequenced by immunoSEQ multiplex PCR, and TCRdb holds only the in-frame ones, with some missing. The table lists 1.5 million to 2.5 million clones, 85% to 95% of them singletons, with roughly 1.2% in the top ten. On this clone itself: Its antigen is not identified.

The clonotype originates from a man younger than 35 in good health. V is TRBV4-3 and J is TRBJ2-1, with D tentatively TRBD2 (5 bases). Specimen: naive CD8+ T cells sorted from blood. The DNA of the CDR3 is TGCGCCAGCAGCCAAGAATCCGGGGAAGATGAGCAGTTCTTC. Translated, it gives CASSQESGEDEQFF.